This T cell receptor beta chain was recorded in a study of identical twins. TCRdb independently ran MiXCR on the 5' RACE reads; one entry per CDR3 protein. The table lists about 530,000 distinct CDR3 sequences, 15% of them singletons, with nearly 0.45% in the top ten. This clonotype was detected a few times. Its antigen is currently unknown. Germline V CDR1 and CDR2: SGHTA, FQGNSA. The CDR3 consists of 16 residues. V was cut by 5 bases and J by 3 bases, with 20 bases left in between. Study-wide results and limits: There was more out-of-frame TCR alpha sharing in monozygotic twins than models estimated. Out-of-frame alpha sequences common to twins exhibited an excess of low generation probability. There were fewer insertions in abundant cord blood beta clonotypes, but memory repertoires showed no such pattern.

These data were also filed under a second study, of yellow fever vaccine responses in identical twins.

The rearrangement joins TRBV7-2 to TRBJ2-7; a weak D match, TRBD2 (5 bases). This receptor was taken from a woman in her late teens or twenties in good health. The sequenced sample was CD4+ T cells sorted from blood. This chain's CDR3 is CASSPRPSKGVYEQYF. CDR3 nucleotide sequence: TGTGCCAGCAGCCCGAGACCCTCGAAGGGAGTCTACGAGCAGTACTTC. The full variable domain, rest sourced from reference TRBV7-2 and TRBJ2-7, is GAGVSQSPSNKVTEKGKDVELRCDPISGHTALYWYRQSLGQGLEFLIYFQGNSAPDKSGLPSDRFSAERTGGSVSTLTIQRTQQEDSAVYLCASSPRPSKGVYEQYFGPGTRLTVT.